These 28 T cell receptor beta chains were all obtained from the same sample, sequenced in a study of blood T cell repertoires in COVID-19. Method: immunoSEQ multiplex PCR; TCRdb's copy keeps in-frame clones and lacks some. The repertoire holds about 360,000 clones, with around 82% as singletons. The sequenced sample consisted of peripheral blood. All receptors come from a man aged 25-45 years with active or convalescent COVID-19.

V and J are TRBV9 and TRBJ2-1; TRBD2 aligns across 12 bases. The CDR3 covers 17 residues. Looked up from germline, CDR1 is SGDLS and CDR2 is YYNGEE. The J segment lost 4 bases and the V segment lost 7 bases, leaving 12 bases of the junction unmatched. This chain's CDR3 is CASASGRASIGYNEQFF. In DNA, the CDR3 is TGTGCCAGCGCTAGCGGGAGGGCCTCTATCGGATACAATGAGCAGTTCTTC. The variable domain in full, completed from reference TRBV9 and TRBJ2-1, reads DSGVTQTPKHLITATGQRVTLRCSPRSGDLSVYWYQQSLDQGLQFLIQYYNGEERAKGNILERFSAQQFPDLHSELNLSSLELGDSALYFCASASGRASIGYNEQFFGPGTRLTVL.

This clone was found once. The CDR3 coding sequence is TGTGCCACCCGGGGAGGGGCTACCTACGAGCAGTACTTC. Its protein is CATRGGATYEQYF. The chain is built from TRBV27 and TRBJ2-7; 7 nucleotides agree with TRBD2. The V gene end was trimmed by 10 bases and the J gene end by 2 bases; junction bases not matched to a gene: 8. The CDR3 has 13 amino acids. CDR1 and CDR2 (germline): MNHEY, SMNVEV (reference sequence).

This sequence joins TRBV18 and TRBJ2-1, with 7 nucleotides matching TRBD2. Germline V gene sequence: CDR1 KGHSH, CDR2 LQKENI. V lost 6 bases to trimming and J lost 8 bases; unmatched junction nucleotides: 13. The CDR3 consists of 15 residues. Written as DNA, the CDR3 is TGTGCCAGCTCTCTGACTAGCACGGGCGCTGATGAGCAGTTCTTC. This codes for CASSLTSTGADEQFF. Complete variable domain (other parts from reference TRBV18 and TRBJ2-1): NAGVMQNPRHLVRRRGQEARLRCSPMKGHSHVYWYRQLPEEGLKFMVYLQKENIIDESGMPKERFSAEFPKEGPSILRIQQVVRGDSAAYFCASSLTSTGADEQFFGPGTRLTVL.

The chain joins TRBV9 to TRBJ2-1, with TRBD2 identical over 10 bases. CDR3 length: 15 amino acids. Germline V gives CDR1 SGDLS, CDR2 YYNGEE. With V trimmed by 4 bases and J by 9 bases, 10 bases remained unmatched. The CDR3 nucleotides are TGTGCCAGCAGCTCCCTAGCGGGAGAGGGGGCTGAGCAGTTCTTC. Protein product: CASSSLAGEGAEQFF.

CDR3 in DNA: TGTGCCAGCAGCCAAGATTTGAACAGGGGCCATGAGCAGTTCTTC. It is translated as CASSQDLNRGHEQFF. The genes are TRBV3-1 (or the pseudogene TRBV3-2) and TRBJ2-1, with 7 bases identical to TRBD1. V lost 0 bases and J lost 8; bases outside the gene matches: 7. Germline-derived CDR1 and CDR2 are LGHDT and YNNKEL (reference sequence). The CDR3 loop spans 15 amino acids.

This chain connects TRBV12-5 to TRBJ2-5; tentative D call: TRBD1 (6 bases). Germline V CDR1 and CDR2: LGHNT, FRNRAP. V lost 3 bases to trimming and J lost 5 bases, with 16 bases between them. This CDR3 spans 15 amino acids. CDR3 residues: CASGFDTGSGETQYF. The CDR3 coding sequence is TGTGCTAGTGGTTTTGATACAGGGTCTGGGGAGACCCAGTACTTC.

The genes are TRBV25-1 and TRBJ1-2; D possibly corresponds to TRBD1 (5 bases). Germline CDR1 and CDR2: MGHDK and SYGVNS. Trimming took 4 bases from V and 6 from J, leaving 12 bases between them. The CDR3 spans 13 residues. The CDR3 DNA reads TGTGCCAGCAGTGCGCAGGGTGGCGATGGCTACACCTTC. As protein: CASSAQGGDGYTF.

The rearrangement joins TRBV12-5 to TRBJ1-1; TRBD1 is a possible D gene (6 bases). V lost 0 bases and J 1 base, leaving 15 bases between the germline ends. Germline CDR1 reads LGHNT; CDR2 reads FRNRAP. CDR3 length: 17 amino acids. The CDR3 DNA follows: TGTGCTAGTGGTTTGGTAGTCCCCTTGACAGGGAACACTGAAGCTTTCTTT. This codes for CASGLVVPLTGNTEAFF.

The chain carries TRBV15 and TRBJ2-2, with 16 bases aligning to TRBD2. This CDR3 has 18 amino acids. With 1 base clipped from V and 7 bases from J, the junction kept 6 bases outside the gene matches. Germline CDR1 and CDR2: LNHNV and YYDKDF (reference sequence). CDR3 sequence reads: CATSRVEGLAGGIGELFF. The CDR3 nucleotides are TGTGCCACCAGCAGAGTCGAGGGACTAGCGGGAGGGATCGGGGAGCTGTTTTTT. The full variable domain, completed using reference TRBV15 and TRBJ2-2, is DAMVIQNPRYQVTQFGKPVTLSCSQTLNHNVMYWYQQKSSQAPKLLFHYYDKDFNNEADTPDNFQSRRPNTSFCFLDIRSPGLGDTAMYLCATSRVEGLAGGIGELFFGEGSRLTVL.

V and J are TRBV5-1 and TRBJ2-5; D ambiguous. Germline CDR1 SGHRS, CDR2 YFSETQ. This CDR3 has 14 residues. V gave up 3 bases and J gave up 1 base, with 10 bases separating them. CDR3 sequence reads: CASSYSGSQETQYF. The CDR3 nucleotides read TGCGCCAGCAGCTACTCCGGGTCCCAAGAGACCCAGTACTTC.

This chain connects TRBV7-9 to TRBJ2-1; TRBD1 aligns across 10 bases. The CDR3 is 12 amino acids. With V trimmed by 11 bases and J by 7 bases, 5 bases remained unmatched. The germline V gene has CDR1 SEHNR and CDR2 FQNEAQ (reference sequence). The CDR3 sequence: CALDRGQNEQFF. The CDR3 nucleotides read TGTGCCCTAGACAGGGGGCAGAATGAGCAGTTCTTC.

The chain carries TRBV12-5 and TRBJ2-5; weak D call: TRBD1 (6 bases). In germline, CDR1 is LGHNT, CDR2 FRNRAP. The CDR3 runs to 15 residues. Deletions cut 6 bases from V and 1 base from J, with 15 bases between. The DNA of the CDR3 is TGTGCTAGTGGGATTCAACAGGGTATCCAAGAGACCCAGTACTTC. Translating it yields CASGIQQGIQETQYF.

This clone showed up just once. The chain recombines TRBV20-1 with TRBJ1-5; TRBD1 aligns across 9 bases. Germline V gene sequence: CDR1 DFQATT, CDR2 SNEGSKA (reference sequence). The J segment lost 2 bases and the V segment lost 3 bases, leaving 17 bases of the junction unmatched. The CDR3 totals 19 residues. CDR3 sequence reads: CSASDGGQGNHRGNQPQHF. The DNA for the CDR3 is TGCAGTGCTAGTGACGGGGGACAGGGAAACCATCGGGGCAATCAGCCCCAGCATTTT.

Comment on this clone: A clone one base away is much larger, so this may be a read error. CDR3 bases: TGTGCCAGCAGCTTAGGACTGAACAATGAGCAGTTCTTC. This encodes CASSLGLNNEQFF. This chain connects TRBV11-3 to TRBJ2-1, with D unresolved. The CDR3 spans 13 residues. V shed 1 base and J shed 5 bases, with 6 bases lying between them. Germline CDR1 is SGHNT and CDR2 is YENEEA.

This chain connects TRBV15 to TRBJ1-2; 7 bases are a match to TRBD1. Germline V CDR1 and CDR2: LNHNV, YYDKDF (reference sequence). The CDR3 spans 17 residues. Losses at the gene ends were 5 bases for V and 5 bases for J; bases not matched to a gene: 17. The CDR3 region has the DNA TGTGCCACCAGCCCCCGAGGGGGCAGCCGGCCCCTGTATGGCTACACCTTC. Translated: CATSPRGGSRPLYGYTF.

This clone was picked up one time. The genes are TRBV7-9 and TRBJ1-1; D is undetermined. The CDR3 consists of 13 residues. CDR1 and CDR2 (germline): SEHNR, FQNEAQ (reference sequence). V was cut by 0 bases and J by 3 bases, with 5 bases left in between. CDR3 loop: CASSLATDTEAFF. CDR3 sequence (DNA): TGTGCCAGCAGCTTAGCAACTGACACTGAAGCTTTCTTT.

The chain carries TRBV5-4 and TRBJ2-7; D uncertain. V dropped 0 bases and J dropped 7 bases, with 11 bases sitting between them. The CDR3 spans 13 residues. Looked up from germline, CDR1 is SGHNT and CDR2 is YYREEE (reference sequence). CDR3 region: CASSLVRTGEQYF. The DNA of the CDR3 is TGTGCCAGCAGCTTGGTTCGTACGGGTGAGCAGTACTTC.

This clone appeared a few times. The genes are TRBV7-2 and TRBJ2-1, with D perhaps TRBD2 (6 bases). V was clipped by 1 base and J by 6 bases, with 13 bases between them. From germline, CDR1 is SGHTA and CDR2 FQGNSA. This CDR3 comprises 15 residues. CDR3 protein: CASSLGIPSVNEQFF. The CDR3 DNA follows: TGTGCCAGCAGCTTAGGAATCCCTAGCGTCAATGAGCAGTTCTTC.

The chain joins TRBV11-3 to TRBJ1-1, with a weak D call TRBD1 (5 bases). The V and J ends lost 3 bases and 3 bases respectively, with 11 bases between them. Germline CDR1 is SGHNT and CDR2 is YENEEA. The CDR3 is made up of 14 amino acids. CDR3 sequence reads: CASSFTGSYTEAFF. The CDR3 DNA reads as TGTGCCAGCAGCTTCACAGGCAGCTACACTGAAGCTTTCTTT.

The CDR3 DNA reads as TGTGCCAGCAGCTTAAGCGGGAGGCCCACATTCTACGAGCAGTACTTC. As protein: CASSLSGRPTFYEQYF. This chain connects TRBV7-2 to TRBJ2-7, with TRBD2 matching 9 bases. CDR3 length: 16 residues. Germline V CDR1 and CDR2: SGHTA, FQGNSA. The V segment lost 2 bases and the J segment 3 bases; nucleotides outside the gene matches: 8.

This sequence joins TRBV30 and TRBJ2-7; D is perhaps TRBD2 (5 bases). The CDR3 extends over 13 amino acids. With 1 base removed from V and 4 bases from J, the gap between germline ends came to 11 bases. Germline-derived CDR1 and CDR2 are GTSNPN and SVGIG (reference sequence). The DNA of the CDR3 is TGTGCCTGGAGTGGGGGTAGCGAGTACGAGCAGTACTTC. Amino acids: CAWSGGSEYEQYF. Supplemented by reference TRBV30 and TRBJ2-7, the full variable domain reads SQTIHQWPATLVQPVGSPLSLECTVEGTSNPNLYWYRQAAGRGLQLLFYSVGIGQISSEVPQNLSASRPQDRQFILSSKKLLLSDSGFYLCAWSGGSEYEQYFGPGTRLTVT.

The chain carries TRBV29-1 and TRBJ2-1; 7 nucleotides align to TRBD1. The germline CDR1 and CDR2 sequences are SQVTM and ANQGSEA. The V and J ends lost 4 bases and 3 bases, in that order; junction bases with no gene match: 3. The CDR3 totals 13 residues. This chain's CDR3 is CSVGQGIYNEQFF. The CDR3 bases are TGCAGCGTTGGACAGGGAATCTACAATGAGCAGTTCTTC.

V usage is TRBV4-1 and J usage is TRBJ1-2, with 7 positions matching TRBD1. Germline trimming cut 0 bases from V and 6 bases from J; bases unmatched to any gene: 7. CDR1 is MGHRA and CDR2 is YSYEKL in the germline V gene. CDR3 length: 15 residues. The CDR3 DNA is TGCGCCAGCAGCCAAGATAGGAACAGGGGAGATGGCTACACCTTC. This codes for CASSQDRNRGDGYTF.

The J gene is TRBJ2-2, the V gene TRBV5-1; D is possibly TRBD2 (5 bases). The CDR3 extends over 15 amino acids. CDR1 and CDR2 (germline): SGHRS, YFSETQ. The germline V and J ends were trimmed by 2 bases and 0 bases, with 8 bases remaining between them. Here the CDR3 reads CASSFATTNTGELFF. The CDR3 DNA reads TGCGCCAGCAGCTTCGCGACTACGAACACCGGGGAGCTGTTTTTT.

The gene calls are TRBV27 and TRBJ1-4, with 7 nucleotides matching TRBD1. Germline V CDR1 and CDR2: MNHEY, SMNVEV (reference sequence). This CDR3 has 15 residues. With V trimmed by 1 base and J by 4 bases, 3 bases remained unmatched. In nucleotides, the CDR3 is TGTGCCAGCAGTTTATTAGGGGGCTATAATGAAAAACTGTTTTTT. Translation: CASSLLGGYNEKLFF.

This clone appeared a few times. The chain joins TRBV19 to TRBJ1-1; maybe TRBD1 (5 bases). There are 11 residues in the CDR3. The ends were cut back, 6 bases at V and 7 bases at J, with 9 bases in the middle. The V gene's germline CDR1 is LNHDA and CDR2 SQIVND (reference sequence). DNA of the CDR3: TGTGCCAGTAGGGGGGAGGTTGAAGCTTTCTTT. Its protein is CASRGEVEAFF.

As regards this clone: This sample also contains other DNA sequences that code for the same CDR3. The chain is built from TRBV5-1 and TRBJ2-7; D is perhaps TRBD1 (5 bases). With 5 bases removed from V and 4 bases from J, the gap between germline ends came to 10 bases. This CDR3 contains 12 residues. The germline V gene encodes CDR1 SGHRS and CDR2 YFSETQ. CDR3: CASSFRGYEQYF. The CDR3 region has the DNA TGCGCCAGCAGTTTTAGGGGTTACGAGCAGTACTTC.

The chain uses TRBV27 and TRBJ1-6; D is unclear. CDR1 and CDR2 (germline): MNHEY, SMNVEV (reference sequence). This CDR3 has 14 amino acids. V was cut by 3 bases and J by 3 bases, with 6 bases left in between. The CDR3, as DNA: TGTGCCAGCAGTTTGGCCCTCTATAATTCACCCCTCCACTTT. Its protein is CASSLALYNSPLHF.